This TCR beta chain was found in a study of cytomegalovirus exposure and HLA in healthy donors. As concerns this clone: Its antigen remains unidentified.

This cohort consisted of healthy bone marrow donors. V shed 0 bases and J 5 bases; nucleotides not matched to a gene: 4. The germline gives CDR1 SGDLS, CDR2 YYNGEE. The CDR3 is 14 amino acids. Study-level findings and limits: A later analysis appeared to link common viral pathogens to several of the most significant clusters.

The PCR was carried out with 60 Vbeta primers and 13 Jbeta primers. Assay: immunoSEQ multiplex PCR; the TCRdb copy retains only in-frame clones and omits some. Of 150,000 to 200,000 clones detected, 70% to 75% appear once; the ten largest clones hold approximately 4.4%. Sample: PBMCs. This TCR was sampled from a young man in good health and CMV-seropositive. The chain joins TRBV9 to TRBJ1-1; 7 bases line up with TRBD1. CDR3 DNA sequence: TGTGCCAGCAGCGTAGGAGGGGGCGAAACTGAAGCTTTCTTT. As protein: CASSVGGGETEAFF.